The rows below give T cell receptor beta chains drawn from one sample of a study of blood T cells in healthy people across ages. TCRdb reanalysed the 5' RACE reads using MiXCR and keeps one entry per CDR3 protein. The sample records 800,000 to 950,000 distinct CDR3 sequences, roughly 40% being singletons. Sequenced sample: blood. Receptor source: a man between 18 and 35 years old in good health. CDR3s include the opening cysteine and the closing phenylalanine or tryptophan. A D gene is named only where the DNA matches it firmly. Where a row states a size, it is once, few, many or the class of an expanded clone; other rows omit it.

CDR3 | V | size | J | D | length
CSVSLGLKNTEAFF | TRBV29-1 | . | TRBJ1-1 | . | 14
CSAGRGPQETQYF | TRBV29-1 | many | TRBJ2-5 | . | 13
CASSWDREGETQYF | TRBV6-5 | . | TRBJ2-5 | TRBD1 | 14
CSAIGLDLTEAFF | TRBV20-1 | few | TRBJ1-1 | . | 13
CSAREGTAEGWAHEQYF | TRBV20-1 | few | TRBJ2-7 | . | 17
CASSLTGHEAFF | TRBV5-1 | . | TRBJ1-1 | . | 12
CASSRHSSYNEQFF | TRBV5-1 | few | TRBJ2-1 | . | 14
CASFGGVETQYF | TRBV2 | . | . | . | 12
CASSPYRGREQYF | TRBV12-3/TRBV12-4 | few | TRBJ2-5 | TRBD1 | 13
CSAVLGQGYMSSYEQYF | TRBV20-1 | . | TRBJ2-7 | TRBD1 | 17
CASSPKWGDLTDTQYF | TRBV4-2 | . | TRBJ2-3 | . | 16
CASSLKGASSYEQYF | TRBV6-2/TRBV6-3 | . | TRBJ2-7 | TRBD1 | 15
CASSILQALNYGYTF | TRBV7-2 | few | TRBJ1-2 | . | 15
CSASPQPRTDTQYF | TRBV20-1 | . | TRBJ2-3 | . | 14
CASSSQTGNTGELFF | TRBV9 | . | TRBJ2-2 | . | 15
CASSWTAIGDTQYF | TRBV5-1 | . | TRBJ2-3 | . | 14
CASSDRDSDLTNEKLFF | TRBV6-1 | few | TRBJ1-4 | TRBD1 | 17
CASSSWTDYTDTQYF | TRBV7-2 | . | TRBJ2-3 | . | 15
CASSISGTVTSYEQYF | TRBV27 | few | TRBJ2-7 | TRBD1 | 16
CASSLTGVSNQPQHF | TRBV5-1 | . | TRBJ1-5 | . | 15
CASREESTRGNNEQFF | TRBV4-1 | . | TRBJ2-1 | . | 16
CAWSESGDHEQYF | TRBV30 | . | . | . | 13
CASIPLEGDNEQYF | TRBV21-1 | few | TRBJ2-5 | . | 14
CASVNGGGNEQFF | TRBV7-2 | . | TRBJ2-1 | TRBD2 | 13
CSASADDALAGELFF | TRBV20-1 | . | TRBJ2-2 | . | 15
CASSQIVERNTDTQYF | TRBV3-1 | few | TRBJ2-3 | . | 16
CASSPAGLAADTQYF | TRBV7-8 | . | TRBJ2-3 | TRBD2 | 15
CASSLTWTGANEQFF | TRBV7-2 | few | TRBJ2-1 | TRBD1 | 15
CASSFWGGNTEAFF | TRBV5-1 | few | TRBJ1-1 | . | 14
CASSSTLTGTSGGPAAGELFF | TRBV12-3/TRBV12-4 | . | TRBJ2-2 | TRBD2 | 21
CASSYSWTHNYGYTF | TRBV6-6 | few | TRBJ1-2 | . | 15
CASSYTGDEQFF | TRBV6-6 | many | TRBJ2-1 | TRBD1 | 12
CASSIGGGAWEQFF | TRBV7-2 | . | TRBJ2-1 | TRBD2 | 14
CASSRNLAGGQTDTQYF | TRBV11-2 | . | TRBJ2-3 | TRBD1 | 17
CASSRSQEKLFF | TRBV6-5 | . | TRBJ1-4 | . | 12
CASSATGSTEAFF | TRBV7-6 | . | TRBJ1-1 | TRBD1 | 13
CASSYRQGPSGELFF | TRBV6-5 | few | TRBJ2-2 | TRBD1 | 15
CASSYPRRWGYEQFF | TRBV6-2/TRBV6-3 | few | TRBJ2-1 | . | 15
CASSLGRSSYEQFF | TRBV7-2 | . | TRBJ2-1 | . | 14